These 25 T cell receptor beta chains were sequenced from one sample in a study of T cells in Graves' hyperthyroidism and ophthalmopathy. Amplified TCR beta CDR3 regions derived from RNA transcripts. Primed by the HTBI set, a first-round RT-PCR was run on the TCR CDR3. Using its own MiXCR run on the multiplex PCR reads, TCRdb lists one record per CDR3 protein. Of 200,000 to 250,000 distinct CDR3 sequences detected, approximately 17% appear once; the ten largest clones hold approximately 50%. The specimen was blood. These receptors originate from a man aged 50-60 years with Graves' hyperthyroidism.

The chain uses TRBV29-1 and TRBJ1-1; 9 bases agree with TRBD1. From germline, CDR1 is SQVTM and CDR2 ANQGSEA. This CDR3 has 14 residues. The V and J ends lost 7 bases and 2 bases, in that order; junction bases with no gene match: 8. The CDR3: CSEIDRGTNTEAFF. The CDR3 DNA reads TGCAGCGAAATCGACAGGGGGACTAACACTGAAGCTTTCTTT.

This clonotype was detected a few times. The V call is TRBV10-1, the J call TRBJ2-3, with TRBD2 matching over 8 bases. Germline V gene lookup returns CDR1 WNHNN and CDR2 SYGVQD (reference sequence). The CDR3 is made up of 17 amino acids. J was trimmed by 0 bases and V by 4 bases; bases with no gene match: 9. The CDR3 DNA is TGCGCCAGCAGTGCAGGCGTACTAGCGGAGAGCACAGATACGCAGTATTTT. It codes for CASSAGVLAESTDTQYF.

The chain uses TRBV6-5 and TRBJ2-5; tentative D call: TRBD1 (6 bases). The germline V and J ends were trimmed by 2 bases and 13 bases, with 11 bases remaining between them. The CDR3 length is 11 residues. Germline values: CDR1 MNHEY, CDR2 SVGAGI. Written as DNA, the CDR3 is TGTGCCAGCAGTTACAACAAGGGGGTGTACTTC. Protein product: CASSYNKGVYF.

The rearrangement uses TRBV24-1 and TRBJ2-2; TRBD2 is a possible D gene (6 bases). This CDR3 has 16 amino acids. V was shortened by 4 bases and J by 2 bases, with 13 bases between the two germline ends. Germline V lookup: CDR1 KGHDR, CDR2 SFDVKD. The CDR3 DNA is TGTGCCACCAGTGACCCCGGGACTTATAACACCGGGGAGCTGTTTTTT. Its translation is CATSDPGTYNTGELFF.

This clonotype turned up a few times. This chain links TRBV9 with TRBJ1-4, with 7 bases matching TRBD1. CDR3 length: 15 amino acids. Germline V CDR1 and CDR2: SGDLS, YYNGEE. J lost 5 bases, V lost 0 bases, and 4 bases had no gene match. CDR3 protein: CASSVGVTGNEKLFF. The CDR3 DNA reads TGTGCCAGCAGCGTAGGTGTGACAGGGAATGAAAAACTGTTTTTT.

This clonotype was seen more than once but under ten times. The chain joins TRBV9 to TRBJ2-5, with D perhaps TRBD1 (8 bases). Germline V gene lookup returns CDR1 SGDLS and CDR2 YYNGEE. The CDR3 totals 15 residues. V was cut by 4 bases and J by 4 bases, with 17 bases left in between. CDR3 in DNA: TGTGCCAGCAGCCCCAGGACAGGGAGGGGAGAGACCCAGTACTTC. Encoded protein: CASSPRTGRGETQYF.

The sample holds many counts of this clonotype. This chain links TRBV18 with TRBJ2-7, with 7 bases matching TRBD2. V gave up 3 bases and J gave up 2 bases; unmatched junction bases: 7. Germline CDR1 reads KGHSH; CDR2 reads LQKENI. The CDR3 is 15 residues long. The CDR3 DNA follows: TGTGCCAGCTCACCCCCTACGGGAGGTCCCTACGAGCAGTACTTC. Translated: CASSPPTGGPYEQYF.

The rearrangement joins TRBV24-1 to TRBJ2-7; TRBD1 agrees at 7 bases. The germline V gene encodes CDR1 KGHDR and CDR2 SFDVKD. Trimming took 7 bases from V and 3 from J; bases not matched to a gene: 2. There are 12 residues in the CDR3. CDR3 sequence reads: CATSPGGYEQYF. The CDR3 coding sequence is TGTGCCACCAGCCCAGGGGGCTACGAGCAGTACTTC.

A note on this clonotype: A much larger clone lies a single base off, so this may be a read error. The chain carries TRBV30 and TRBJ2-3; 8 nucleotides line up with TRBD1. Trimming took 6 bases from V and 5 from J; bases not matched to a gene: 7. Per germline, CDR1 GTSNPN and CDR2 SVGIG (reference sequence). There are 13 residues in the CDR3. CDR3 residues: CACGRGHGDTQYF. CDR3 nucleotides: TGTGCCTGTGGCAGGGGGCACGGAGATACGCAGTATTTT.

Ten or more counts support this clonotype. The chain combines TRBV27 with TRBJ2-4; TRBD2 matches at 12 bases. The CDR3 extends over 16 amino acids. Trimming at V came to 4 bases and at J to 7 bases, leaving 8 bases not matched to a gene. The germline V gene has CDR1 MNHEY and CDR2 SMNVEV (reference sequence). The CDR3 reads CASSSRTSGIRNIQYF. CDR3 in DNA: TGTGCCAGCAGTTCGCGGACTAGCGGGATTAGGAACATTCAGTACTTC.

V usage is TRBV5-5 and J usage is TRBJ2-1, with TRBD2 matching over 8 bases. Germline trimming cut 3 bases from V and 6 bases from J; bases unmatched to any gene: 2. Germline V gene data show CDR1 as SGHKS and CDR2 as YYEKEE (reference sequence). There are 13 residues in the CDR3. The CDR3 sequence is CASSSGGSNEQFF. As DNA, the CDR3 is TGTGCCAGCAGCTCGGGGGGGAGCAATGAGCAGTTCTTC. Full variable domain (outside the CDR3, taken from reference TRBV5-5 and TRBJ2-1): DAGVTQSPTHLIKTRGQQVTLRCSPISGHKSVSWYQQVLGQGPQFIFQYYEKEERGRGNFPDRFSARQFPNYSSELNVNALLLGDSALYLCASSSGGSNEQFFGPGTRLTVL.

The chain uses TRBV28 and TRBJ2-7; 8 nucleotides align to TRBD1. The ends lost 7 bases at V and 5 bases at J; junction bases unmatched: 10. This CDR3 has 14 amino acids. Germline V gives CDR1 MDHEN, CDR2 SYDVKM. This CDR3 is CASTLRDRSHEQYF. The DNA of the CDR3 is TGTGCCAGCACCCTTCGGGACAGGTCACACGAGCAGTACTTC.

The sample holds many counts of this clonotype. V is TRBV7-3 and J is TRBJ2-1; 9 bases line up with TRBD2. The CDR3 has 16 amino acids. J lost 9 bases, V lost 2 bases, and 11 bases had no gene match. Germline CDR1 reads SGHTA; CDR2 reads FQGTGA. The DNA of the CDR3 is TGTGCCAGCAGCTTAGGATTAGCGGGAGCTTTTGGTGAGCAGTTCTTC. Its translation is CASSLGLAGAFGEQFF. The entire variable domain, with the rest obtained from reference TRBV7-3 and TRBJ2-1, is as follows: GAGVSQTPSNKVTEKGKYVELRCDPISGHTALYWYRQSLGQGPEFLIYFQGTGAADDSGLPNDRFFAVRPEGSVSTLKIQRTERGDSAVYLCASSLGLAGAFGEQFFGPGTRLTVL.

The genes are TRBV5-1 and TRBJ1-6; TRBD1 is a possible D gene (6 bases). V was trimmed by 0 bases and J by 7 bases, leaving 11 bases between them. CDR3 length equals 15 residues. Germline CDR1 reads SGHRS; CDR2 reads YFSETQ. The CDR3 is CASSLEQGWNSPLHF. The CDR3 nucleotides read TGCGCCAGCAGCTTGGAACAGGGATGGAATTCACCCCTCCACTTT.

At least ten counts were recorded for this clonotype. CDR3 amino acids: CAIGTDSTDTQYF. CDR3 DNA: TGTGCCATCGGGACAGATAGCACAGATACGCAGTATTTT. The chain has TRBV10-3 and TRBJ2-3; TRBD1 matches at 7 bases. CDR1 is ENHRY, CDR2 SYGVKD, per germline. The CDR3 loop spans 13 amino acids. With 8 bases clipped from V and 0 bases from J, the junction kept 2 bases outside the gene matches.

The chain is built from TRBV19 and TRBJ2-1, with D possibly TRBD1 on 6 matching bases. The V gene lost 1 base and the J gene lost 13 bases, with 17 bases spanning the gap. This CDR3 has 14 residues. In germline, CDR1 is LNHDA, CDR2 SQIVND (reference sequence). CDR3 protein: CASSIGGGAGIQFF. The CDR3 DNA sequence: TGTGCCAGTAGTATAGGTGGGGGCGCCGGGATACAGTTCTTC.

V and J are TRBV20-1 and TRBJ1-5, with TRBD1 identical over 7 bases. Germline values: CDR1 DFQATT, CDR2 SNEGSKA (reference sequence). Trimming took 6 bases from V and 2 from J; bases not matched to a gene: 4. The CDR3 length is 13 residues. The CDR3 protein is CSAQTGGNQPQHF. The CDR3 DNA follows: TGCAGTGCCCAAACAGGGGGCAATCAGCCCCAGCATTTT.

The CDR3 reads CASSADSGSPLHF. Written as DNA, the CDR3 is TGTGCCAGCAGTGCCGACAGTGGATCACCCCTCCACTTT. V gene TRBV6-4 combines with J gene TRBJ1-6; TRBD1 might be the D (5 bases). The CDR3 loop spans 13 amino acids. Germline V gene data show CDR1 as MRHNA and CDR2 as SNTAGT. V was shortened by 4 bases and J by 10 bases, with 11 bases between the two germline ends.

This clonotype was picked up many times. V usage is TRBV19 and J usage is TRBJ2-5; D might be TRBD1 (6 bases). There are 13 residues in the CDR3. The V end was cut by 3 bases, the J end by 6 bases, with 11 bases between. Germline loops: CDR1 LNHDA, CDR2 SQIVND (reference sequence). The CDR3 nucleotides are TGTGCCAGTAGTATCGGCAGGGGTCAGACCCAGTACTTC. Its translation: CASSIGRGQTQYF.

In this sample, this clonotype turned up many times. V and J are TRBV3-1 and TRBJ1-5; no clear D. V dropped 0 bases and J dropped 9 bases, with 15 bases sitting between them. Germline loops: CDR1 LGHDT, CDR2 YNNKEL (reference sequence). CDR3 size: 15 residues. The CDR3, as DNA: TGTGCCAGCAGCCAAGATATGGATGGAGGCCGGCCCCAGCATTTT. Encoded protein: CASSQDMDGGRPQHF. Full variable domain (rest looked up from reference TRBV3-1 and TRBJ1-5): DTAVSQTPKYLVTQMGNDKSIKCEQNLGHDTMYWYKQDSKKFLKIMFSYNNKELIINETVPNRFSPKSPDKAHLNLHINSLELGDSAVYFCASSQDMDGGRPQHFGDGTRLSIL.

This clonotype was observed many times. J is TRBJ1-4 and V is TRBV18; 8 positions agree with TRBD1. The germline V gene encodes CDR1 KGHSH and CDR2 LQKENI. Germline trimming cut 2 bases from V and 7 bases from J; bases unmatched to any gene: 9. The CDR3 runs to 16 residues. This chain's CDR3 is CASSPNRGRPGEKLFF. CDR3 nucleotide sequence: TGTGCCAGCTCACCAAACAGGGGGAGGCCTGGTGAAAAACTGTTTTTT.

This clonotype came up many times. This chain links TRBV7-2 with TRBJ1-5; D not certain. This CDR3 region has 17 residues. Germline V gene data show CDR1 as SGHTA and CDR2 as FQGNSA. The ends were cut back, 4 bases at V and 0 bases at J, with 16 bases in the middle. The CDR3 DNA is TGTGCCAGCAGCTCCCCTCTGGTGGCAGCTAGCAATCAGCCCCAGCATTTT. Translation: CASSSPLVAASNQPQHF.

The rearrangement uses TRBV7-6 and TRBJ2-3; TRBD2 agrees at 8 bases. Trimming at V came to 1 base and at J to 3 bases, leaving 6 bases not matched to a gene. The CDR3 sequence is 16 residues long. Germline CDR1 is SGHVS and CDR2 is FNYEAQ. The CDR3 spells CASSLERERKTDTQYF. The CDR3 nucleotides are TGTGCCAGCAGCTTAGAGCGGGAGAGAAAAACAGATACGCAGTATTTT.

Regarding this clonotype: A much larger clone differs from this one at a single base, so this may be a read error. The gene calls are TRBV4-3 and TRBJ2-5, with a possible D match to TRBD1 (5 bases). The CDR3 is 16 residues long. Germline V gene data show CDR1 as LGHNA and CDR2 as YSLEER. The CDR3 nucleotides are TGCGTCAGCAGCCAAGAATTAGGGGTGTTAGGAGAGACCCAGTACTTC. It yields the protein CVSSQELGVLGETQYF.

This rearrangement joins TRBV24-1 to TRBJ1-5, with a tentative D call TRBD1 (5 bases). CDR3 length: 14 residues. Trimming removed 2 bases at V and 4 bases at J, with 8 bases between. Germline CDR1 KGHDR, CDR2 SFDVKD. CDR3 bases: TGTGCCACCAGTGATTCACGGGGGAATCAGCCCCAGCATTTT. Its protein product is CATSDSRGNQPQHF.